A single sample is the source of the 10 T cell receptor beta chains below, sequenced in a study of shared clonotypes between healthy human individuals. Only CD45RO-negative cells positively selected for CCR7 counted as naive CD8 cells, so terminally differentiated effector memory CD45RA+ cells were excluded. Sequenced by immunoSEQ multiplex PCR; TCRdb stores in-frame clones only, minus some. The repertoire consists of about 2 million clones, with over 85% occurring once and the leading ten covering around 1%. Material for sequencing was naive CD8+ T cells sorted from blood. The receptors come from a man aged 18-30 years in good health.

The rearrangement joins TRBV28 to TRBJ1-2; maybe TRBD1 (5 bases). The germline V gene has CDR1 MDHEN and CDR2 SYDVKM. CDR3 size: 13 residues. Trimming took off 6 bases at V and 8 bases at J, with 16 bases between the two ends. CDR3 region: CASSPAIGVGYTF. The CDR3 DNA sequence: TGTGCCAGCAGCCCCGCCATAGGGGTAGGCTACACCTTC.

The CDR3 loop is CASSLSDGTTDTQYF. The CDR3 DNA sequence: TGTGCCAGCAGTTTATCGGACGGGACCACAGATACGCAGTATTTT. The V call is TRBV27, the J call TRBJ2-3; perhaps D is TRBD1 or TRBD2 (5 bases each). The germline V gene has CDR1 MNHEY and CDR2 SMNVEV (reference sequence). Trimming pared 0 bases from V and 2 bases from J, leaving 9 bases between. This CDR3 comprises 15 residues.

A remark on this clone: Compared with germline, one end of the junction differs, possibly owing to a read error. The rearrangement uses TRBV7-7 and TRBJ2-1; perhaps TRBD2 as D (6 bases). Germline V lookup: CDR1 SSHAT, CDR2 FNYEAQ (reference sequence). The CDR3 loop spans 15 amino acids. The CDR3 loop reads CASSPRDSFGNEQFF. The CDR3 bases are TGTGCTAGCAGCCCCCGGGACTCCTTCGGCAATGAGCAGTTCTTC.

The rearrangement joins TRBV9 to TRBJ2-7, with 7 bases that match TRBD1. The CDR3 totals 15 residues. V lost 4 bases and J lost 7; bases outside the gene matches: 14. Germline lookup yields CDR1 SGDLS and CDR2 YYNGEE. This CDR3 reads CASSPWDSGGVEQYF. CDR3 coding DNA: TGTGCCAGCAGCCCATGGGACAGCGGAGGAGTGGAGCAGTACTTC.

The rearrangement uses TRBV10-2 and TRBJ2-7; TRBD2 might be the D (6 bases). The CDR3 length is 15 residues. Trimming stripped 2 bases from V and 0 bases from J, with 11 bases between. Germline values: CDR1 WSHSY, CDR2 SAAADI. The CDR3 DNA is TGCGCCAGCAGTGAGACCCGACTAGGCTCCTACGAGCAGTACTTC. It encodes CASSETRLGSYEQYF.

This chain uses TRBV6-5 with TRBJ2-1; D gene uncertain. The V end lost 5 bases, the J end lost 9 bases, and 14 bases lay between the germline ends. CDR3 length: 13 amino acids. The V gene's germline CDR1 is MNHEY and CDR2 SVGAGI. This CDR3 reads CASSDKIRGEQFF. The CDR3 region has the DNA TGTGCCAGCAGTGACAAAATACGCGGTGAGCAGTTCTTC.

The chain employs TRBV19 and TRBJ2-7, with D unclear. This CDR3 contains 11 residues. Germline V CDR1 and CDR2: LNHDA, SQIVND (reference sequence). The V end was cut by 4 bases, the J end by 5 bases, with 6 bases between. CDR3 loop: CASSTGHEQYF. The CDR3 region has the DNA TGTGCCAGTAGTACCGGACACGAGCAGTACTTC.

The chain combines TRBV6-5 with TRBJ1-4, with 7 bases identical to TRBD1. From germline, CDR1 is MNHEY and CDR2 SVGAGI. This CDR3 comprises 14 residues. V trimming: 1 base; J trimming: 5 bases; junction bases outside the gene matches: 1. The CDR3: CASSYWTGNEKLFF. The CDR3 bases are TGTGCCAGCAGTTACTGGACAGGCAATGAAAAACTGTTTTTT.

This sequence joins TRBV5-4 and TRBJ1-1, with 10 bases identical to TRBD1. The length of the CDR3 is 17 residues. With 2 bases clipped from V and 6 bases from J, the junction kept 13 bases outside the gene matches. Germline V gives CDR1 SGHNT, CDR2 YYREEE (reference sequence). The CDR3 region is CASSFPGQGIYEAEAFF. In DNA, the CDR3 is TGTGCCAGCAGCTTTCCGGGACAGGGGATTTACGAGGCTGAAGCTTTCTTT.

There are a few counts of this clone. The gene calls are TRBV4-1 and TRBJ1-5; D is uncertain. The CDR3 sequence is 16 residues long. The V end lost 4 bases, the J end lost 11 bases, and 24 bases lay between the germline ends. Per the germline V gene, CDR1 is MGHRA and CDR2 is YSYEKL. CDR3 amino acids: CASSLYARGNGLAQHF. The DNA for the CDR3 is TGCGCCAGCAGCCTCTACGCACGAGGGAATGGGCTAGCCCAGCATTTT.